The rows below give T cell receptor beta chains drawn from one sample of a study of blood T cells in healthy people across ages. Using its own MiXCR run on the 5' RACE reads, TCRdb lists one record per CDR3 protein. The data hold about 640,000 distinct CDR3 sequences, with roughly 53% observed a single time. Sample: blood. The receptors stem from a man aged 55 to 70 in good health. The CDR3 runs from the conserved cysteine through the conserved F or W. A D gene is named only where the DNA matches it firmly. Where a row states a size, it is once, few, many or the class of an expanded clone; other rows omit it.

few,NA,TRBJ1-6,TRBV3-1,TGTGCCAGCAGCCAAGCCCCCGGTTCACCCCTCCACTTT,CASSQAPGSPLHF
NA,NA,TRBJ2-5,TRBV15,TGTGCCACCAGCAGAGACAAGTACCAAGAGACCCAGTACTTC,CATSRDKYQETQYF
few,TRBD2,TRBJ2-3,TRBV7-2,TGTGCCAGCAGCTCTAGCGGGGGTATACCCCCGTGGCAGTATTTT,CASSSSGGIPPWQYF
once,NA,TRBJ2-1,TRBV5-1,TGCGCCAGCAGCTGGCGGGGCTCCTACAATGAGCAGTTCTTC,CASSWRGSYNEQFF
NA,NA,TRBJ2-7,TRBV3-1,TGTGCCAGCAGCCAAGCGTGGGGGGCACCTGGAGAGCAGTACTTC,CASSQAWGAPGEQYF
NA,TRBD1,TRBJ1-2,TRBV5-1,TGCGCCAGCAGCTCGGGACAGGTCCCCATAGGCTACACCTTC,CASSSGQVPIGYTF
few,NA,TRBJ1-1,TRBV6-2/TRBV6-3,TGTGCCAGCAGTCAGGGACATACTGAAGCTTTCTTT,CASSQGHTEAFF
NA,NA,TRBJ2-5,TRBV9,TGTGCCAGCAGCGGGGGGGCAAGAGCCCAAGAGACCCAGTACTTC,CASSGGARAQETQYF
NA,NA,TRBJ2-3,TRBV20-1,TGCAGTGCTCGGGACTTAGGGTCGAGCACAGATACGCAGTATTTT,CSARDLGSSTDTQYF
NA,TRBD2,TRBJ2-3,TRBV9,TGTGCCAGCAGCGTAGGACTAGCTCGGGCAGATACGCAGTATTTT,CASSVGLARADTQYF
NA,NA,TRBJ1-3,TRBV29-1,TGCAGCGTAACCGAGCAGACCTCTGGAAACACCATATATTTT,CSVTEQTSGNTIYF
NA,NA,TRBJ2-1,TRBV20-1,TGCAGTGCTTTAGGGCGCGCCCCGCCAAATGAGCAGTTCTTC,CSALGRAPPNEQFF
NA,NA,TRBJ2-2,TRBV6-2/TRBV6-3,TGTGCCAGCAGTCCAAAGAACACCGGGGAGCTGTTTTTT,CASSPKNTGELFF
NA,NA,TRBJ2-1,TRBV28,TGTGCCAGCAGTTCCCCCGGGACGACGTACAATGAGCAGTTCTTC,CASSSPGTTYNEQFF
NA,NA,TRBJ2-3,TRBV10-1,TGCGCCAGCAGTGATGATCCGGCAGATACGCAGTATTTT,CASSDDPADTQYF
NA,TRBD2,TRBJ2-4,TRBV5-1,TGCGCCAGCAGCTCGGGACTAGCGGGGGTTGCAGCCAAAAACATTCAGTACTTC,CASSSGLAGVAAKNIQYF
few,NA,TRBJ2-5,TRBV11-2,TGTGCCAGCAGCCTCCGCCCCGAAGTGGGCAGACAAGAGACCCAGTACTTC,CASSLRPEVGRQETQYF
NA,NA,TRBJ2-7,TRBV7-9,TGTGCCAGCAGCACGGACATAGGTTACGAGCAGTACTTC,CASSTDIGYEQYF
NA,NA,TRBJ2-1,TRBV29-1,TGCAGCGGCCGGGACGGACAAGAGACCCAGTTCTTC,CSGRDGQETQFF
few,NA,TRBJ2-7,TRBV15,TGTGCCACCAGCGTGCAGAGCTCCTACGAGCAGTACTTC,CATSVQSSYEQYF
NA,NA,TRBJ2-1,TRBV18,TGTGCCAGCTCACCTTCTAGGTACAATGAGCAGTTCTTC,CASSPSRYNEQFF
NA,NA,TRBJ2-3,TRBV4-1,TGCGCCAGCAGCCAAGGCCCCCTAGTTTCGGATACGCAGTATTTT,CASSQGPLVSDTQYF
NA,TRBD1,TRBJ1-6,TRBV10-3,TGTGCCATCAGAAACGGACAGGGCCGCGATAATTCACCCCTCCACTTT,CAIRNGQGRDNSPLHF
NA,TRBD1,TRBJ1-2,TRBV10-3,TGTGCCAGCGCAGTTCAGGGACAGGGCTATGGCTACACCTTC,CASAVQGQGYGYTF
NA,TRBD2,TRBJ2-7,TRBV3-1,TGTGCCAGCAGCCAAACGCGGACTAGCGGCTCCTACGAGCAGTACTTC,CASSQTRTSGSYEQYF
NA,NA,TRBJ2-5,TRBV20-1,TGCAGTGCCATGCCTGGGGAGACCCAGTACTTC,CSAMPGETQYF
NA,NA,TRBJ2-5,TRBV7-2,TGTGCCAGCAGCTTAGATGTGGGGAGAGAGACCCAGTACTTC,CASSLDVGRETQYF
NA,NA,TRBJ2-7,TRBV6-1,TGTGCCAGCAGTGGGTTTTACGAGCAGTACTTC,CASSGFYEQYF
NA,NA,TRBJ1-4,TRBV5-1,TGCGCCAGCAGCATCGGACCGAATGAAAAACTGTTTTTT,CASSIGPNEKLFF
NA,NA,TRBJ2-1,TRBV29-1,TGCAGCGTCGTCCGGGACTCAAATGAGCAGTTCTTC,CSVVRDSNEQFF
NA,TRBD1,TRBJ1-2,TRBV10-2,TGCGCCAGCAGGGGGACAGGGGGCCTCGATGGCTACACCTTC,CASRGTGGLDGYTF
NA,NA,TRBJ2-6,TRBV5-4,TGTGCCAGCAGCATCAGGGTGGCCGGGGCCAACGTCCTGACTTTC,CASSIRVAGANVLTF
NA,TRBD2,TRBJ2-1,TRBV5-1,TGCGCCAGCAGCTTTCTCGAGACTAGCGGATACAATGAGCAGTTCTTC,CASSFLETSGYNEQFF
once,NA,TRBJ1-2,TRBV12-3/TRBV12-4,TGTGCCAGCAGCCCCCGTCCCCCTGACAGAAACTACTATGGCTACACCTTC,CASSPRPPDRNYYGYTF
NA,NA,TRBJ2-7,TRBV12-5,TGTGCTAGTCGAGGGTCGGCCTACGAGCAGTACTTC,CASRGSAYEQYF
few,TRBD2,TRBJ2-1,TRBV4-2,TGTGCCAGCAGCCAGGCTAGCGGGGTCAATGAGCAGTTCTTC,CASSQASGVNEQFF
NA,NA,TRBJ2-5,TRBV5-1,TGCGCCAGCAGCTTCGGTCAGGCGCAAGAGACCCAGTACTTC,CASSFGQAQETQYF